Each of the 24 T cell receptor beta chains below was sequenced from the same sample in a study of T cells after yellow fever vaccination. TCRdb re-derived calls from the 5' RACE reads in MiXCR, one entry per CDR3 protein. Of about 220,000 distinct CDR3 sequences in the sample, approximately 6.8% were seen once. Sequences were derived from CD4+ T cells sorted from PBMCs, sampled on the day of the yellow fever booster vaccination. Every receptor here comes from a man aged 30 to 39 who received the YFV17D yellow fever vaccine.

The chain couples TRBV21-1 to TRBJ2-1; TRBD1 was called by the table and not checked on the DNA. TRBV21-1 is a recognized pseudogene. There are 15 residues in the CDR3. CDR3 coding DNA: TGTGCCAGCAGCAACAGGGAAAAGTCCTACAATGAGCAGTTCTTC. This sequence encodes CASSNREKSYNEQFF.

A word on this clonotype: A much more abundant neighbour one base away suggests this may be a read error. The chain combines TRBV28 with TRBJ2-7; 12 nucleotides agree with TRBD2. CDR1 is MDHEN, CDR2 SYDVKM, per germline. This CDR3 is built from 15 residues. As DNA, the CDR3 is TGTGCCAGCACTGAACGACTAGCGGGAGCCTACAAGCAGTACTTC. It yields the protein CASTERLAGAYKQYF.

Many counts were recorded for this clonotype. The chain combines TRBV5-4 with TRBJ2-1; TRBD2 matches at 7 bases. The V gene end was trimmed by 4 bases and the J gene end by 6 bases; junction bases not matched to a gene: 13. Germline loops: CDR1 SGHNT, CDR2 YYREEE (reference sequence). The CDR3 has 16 amino acids. CDR3 residues: CASSQKAGAEFNEQFF. CDR3 in DNA: TGTGCCAGCAGCCAGAAGGCGGGAGCGGAGTTCAATGAGCAGTTCTTC.

The sample holds a few counts of this clonotype. The V call is TRBV5-8, the J call TRBJ2-4; 14 nucleotides line up with TRBD2. The length of the CDR3 is 17 residues. Germline V gene lookup returns CDR1 SGHTS and CDR2 YDEGEE. Trimming took 5 bases from V and 5 from J; bases not matched to a gene: 9. The CDR3 DNA is TGTGCCAGCAGTGCGACTAGCGGGAGGGCGGGGGAAAACATTCAGTACTTC. Encoded protein: CASSATSGRAGENIQYF. Full variable domain (remainder filled in from reference TRBV5-8 and TRBJ2-4): EAGVTQSPTHLIKTRGQQATLRCSPISGHTSVYWYQQALGLGLQFLLWYDEGEERNRGNFPPRFSGRQFPNYSSELNVNALELEDSALYLCASSATSGRAGENIQYFGAGTRLSVL.

The chain is built from TRBV7-9 and TRBJ2-7, with D possibly TRBD2 on 6 matching bases. The CDR3 loop spans 13 amino acids. Trimming pared 5 bases from V and 4 bases from J, leaving 12 bases between. The germline CDR1 and CDR2 sequences are SEHNR and FQNEAQ (reference sequence). DNA of the CDR3: TGTGCCAGCAGCACCTCACTAGCTTACGAGCAGTACTTC. Its protein is CASSTSLAYEQYF.

This clonotype was counted a few times. V usage is TRBV20-1 and J usage is TRBJ2-5; 8 bases are a match to TRBD2. With V trimmed by 5 bases and J by 1 base, 6 bases remained unmatched. From germline, CDR1 is DFQATT and CDR2 SNEGSKA (reference sequence). This CDR3 region has 14 residues. The CDR3 sequence is CSALWLAGQETQYF. In DNA, the CDR3 is TGCAGTGCTCTTTGGCTAGCGGGCCAAGAGACCCAGTACTTC.

The CDR3 bases are TGTGCCAGCAGTTTGGGGAGTGAGCAGTTCTTC. It translates to CASSLGSEQFF. The chain joins TRBV12-3 or TRBV12-4 to TRBJ2-1, with a weak D call TRBD2 (5 bases). The V gene lost 3 bases and the J gene lost 9 bases, with 6 bases spanning the gap. The CDR3 covers 11 residues.

The chain is built from TRBV7-2 and TRBJ2-5; D possibly uses TRBD1 or TRBD2 (5 bases each). V lost 0 bases and J 4 bases, leaving 12 bases between the germline ends. The CDR3 is made up of 15 amino acids. Germline CDR1 is SGHTA and CDR2 is FQGNSA. Written as DNA, the CDR3 is TGTGCCAGCAGCTTAGCGGGGGTAGCCGGAGAGACCCAGTACTTC. It encodes CASSLAGVAGETQYF.

This clonotype came up a few times. The V gene is TRBV18, the J gene TRBJ2-7; a possible D gene is TRBD2 (6 bases). The V gene lost 2 bases and the J gene lost 8 bases, with 16 bases spanning the gap. Per the germline V gene, CDR1 is KGHSH and CDR2 is LQKENI. The CDR3 runs to 14 residues. The CDR3 DNA reads as TGTGCCAGCTCACCAAAGGGGACGGGGGTGCAGCAGTACTTC. Its protein is CASSPKGTGVQQYF.

This clonotype appeared many times. V usage is TRBV5-1 and J usage is TRBJ1-2; D not certain. V shed 5 bases and J shed 2 bases, with 7 bases lying between them. Germline CDR1 and CDR2: SGHRS and YFSETQ. The CDR3 covers 12 residues. The CDR3 sequence is CASREQNYGYTF. The CDR3 nucleotides are TGCGCCAGCAGAGAACAGAACTATGGCTACACCTTC.

The chain uses TRBV6-2 or TRBV6-3 and TRBJ2-2; D unresolved. The germline gives CDR1 MNHEY, CDR2 SVGEGT. V lost 6 bases, J lost 6 bases, and 8 bases lay in between. The CDR3 covers 12 residues. CDR3 DNA sequence: TGTGCCAGCAGGGCCCCTGCCGGGGAGCTGTTTTTT. It specifies CASRAPAGELFF.

This clonotype was seen ten or more times. This rearrangement joins TRBV6-2 or TRBV6-3 to TRBJ2-7; D unresolved. Germline loops: CDR1 MNHEY, CDR2 SVGEGT. V was pared by 5 bases and J by 7 bases, with 9 bases between. The CDR3 has 11 residues. In DNA form, the CDR3 reads TGTGCCAGCAGTCGACTCAGAGAGCAGTACTTC. This sequence encodes CASSRLREQYF.

The V gene is TRBV6-1, the J gene TRBJ1-6; possible D gene TRBD1, 5 bases. The V gene's germline CDR1 is MNHNS and CDR2 SASEGT. The CDR3 length is 19 residues. V shed 5 bases and J shed 0 bases, with 20 bases lying between them. For the CDR3, the DNA is TGTGCCAGCAGTCCCCGGATAATGGGGCTAAGCTCCTATAATTCACCCCTCCACTTT. Protein: CASSPRIMGLSSYNSPLHF.

In this sample, this clonotype turned up a few times. The chain links TRBV18 to TRBJ2-7; possibly TRBD1 for D (6 bases). This CDR3 spans 14 amino acids. The germline V and J ends were trimmed by 0 bases and 4 bases, with 10 bases remaining between them. Germline V lookup: CDR1 KGHSH, CDR2 LQKENI. Here the CDR3 reads CASSPPGDKYEQYF. The CDR3 DNA follows: TGTGCCAGCTCACCACCCGGGGACAAGTACGAGCAGTACTTC.

V gene TRBV7-9 combines with J gene TRBJ1-1; maybe TRBD1 (6 bases). From germline, CDR1 is SEHNR and CDR2 FQNEAQ (reference sequence). CDR3 length: 14 residues. Trimming cost V 4 bases and J 8 bases, with 17 bases left between them. The CDR3 sequence: CASSSFPGHEEAFF. CDR3 nucleotides: TGTGCCAGCAGCTCTTTCCCGGGACATGAAGAAGCTTTCTTT. Filled out from reference TRBV7-9 and TRBJ1-1, the complete variable domain reads DTGVSQNPRHKITKRGQNVTFRCDPISEHNRLYWYRQTLGQGPEFLTYFQNEAQLEKSRLLSDRFSAERPKGSFSTLEIQRTEQGDSAMYLCASSSFPGHEEAFFGQGTRLTVV.

This clonotype was recorded a few times. The chain uses TRBV6-6 and TRBJ1-5; D possibly corresponds to TRBD1 (6 bases). The CDR3 is made up of 11 amino acids. V gave up 10 bases and J gave up 5 bases, with 9 bases separating them. In germline, CDR1 is MNHNY, CDR2 SVGAGI (reference sequence). CDR3 sequence reads: CATGGDQPQHF. The CDR3 nucleotides read TGTGCCACGGGGGGCGATCAGCCCCAGCATTTT.

This clonotype was observed a handful of times. The chain couples TRBV5-1 to TRBJ2-1, with D unclear. Germline-derived CDR1 and CDR2 are SGHRS and YFSETQ. This CDR3 is built from 16 residues. Trimming took 0 bases from V and 0 from J, leaving 10 bases between them. CDR3 loop: CASSLGPASSYNEQFF. Written as DNA, the CDR3 is TGCGCCAGCAGCTTGGGCCCGGCTAGCTCCTACAATGAGCAGTTCTTC.

This chain uses TRBV11-3 with TRBJ2-1; D may correspond to TRBD1 or TRBD2 (5 bases each). Germline lookup yields CDR1 SGHNT and CDR2 YENEEA. The ends were cut back, 3 bases at V and 7 bases at J, with 13 bases in the middle. This CDR3 spans 14 amino acids. In DNA form, the CDR3 reads TGTGCCAGCAGCTTTAGAGGGGTGCGGAATGAGCAGTTCTTC. Translated: CASSFRGVRNEQFF. Using reference TRBV11-3 and TRBJ2-1 for the parts outside the CDR3, the full variable domain is EAGVVQSPRYKIIEKKQPVAFWCNPISGHNTLYWYLQNLGQGPELLIRYENEEAVDDSQLPKDRFSAERLKGVDSTLKIQPAELGDSAVYLCASSFRGVRNEQFFGPGTRLTVL.

This clonotype was seen repeatedly, ten times or more. J is TRBJ1-4 and V is TRBV18; D is undetermined. The germline V and J ends were trimmed by 2 bases and 5 bases, with 6 bases remaining between them. The CDR3 runs 13 residues. From germline, CDR1 is KGHSH and CDR2 LQKENI. CDR3 in amino acids: CASSPGRNEKLFF. Here the CDR3 DNA reads TGTGCCAGCTCACCAGGTCGCAATGAAAAACTGTTTTTT.

This clonotype was observed a handful of times. The chain has TRBV4-2 and TRBJ2-2; D may match TRBD1 or TRBD2 (5 bases each). Germline CDR1 LGHNA, CDR2 YNFKEQ. The CDR3 covers 17 residues. The germline V and J ends were trimmed by 6 bases and 1 base, with 18 bases remaining between them. The CDR3, as DNA: TGTGCCAGCAGAAGAATGATAGGGGAGTGGAACACCGGGGAGCTGTTTTTT. Translating gives CASRRMIGEWNTGELFF.

This clonotype was seen many times. The chain has TRBV5-6 and TRBJ2-2; D possibly corresponds to TRBD1 (6 bases). Trimming shortened V by 0 bases and J by 2 bases, and 11 bases separated the two germline ends. Germline V gene lookup returns CDR1 SGHDT and CDR2 YYEEEE. The CDR3 consists of 16 residues. CDR3 bases: TGTGCCAGCAGCTTGGTAGGGACACTTAACACCGGGGAGCTGTTTTTT. Translated, it gives CASSLVGTLNTGELFF.

This sequence joins TRBV5-1 and TRBJ2-3; D perhaps matches TRBD2 (6 bases). There are 16 residues in the CDR3. Trimming took 3 bases from V and 0 from J, leaving 14 bases between them. Germline lookup yields CDR1 SGHRS and CDR2 YFSETQ. CDR3 protein: CASSSPGGASTDTQYF. The CDR3 DNA reads TGCGCCAGCAGCTCACCCGGCGGGGCAAGCACAGATACGCAGTATTTT.

This clonotype was observed a few times. The chain joins TRBV29-1 to TRBJ2-5, with 7 bases identical to TRBD1. Germline loops: CDR1 SQVTM, CDR2 ANQGSEA. Trimming removed 3 bases from V and 4 bases from J; junction bases left unmatched: 2. This CDR3 has 12 amino acids. Here the CDR3 reads CSVDGQVETQYF. The DNA for the CDR3 is TGCAGCGTTGATGGACAGGTAGAGACCCAGTACTTC.

This sequence joins TRBV12-3 or TRBV12-4 and TRBJ2-5; D might be TRBD1 (6 bases). Between the trimmed V and J ends, which lost 3 bases and 4 bases, there was a span of 12 bases. The CDR3 runs 14 residues. The CDR3 is CASSFAGAGETQYF. The CDR3 bases are TGTGCCAGCAGTTTCGCAGGGGCCGGAGAGACCCAGTACTTC.